These 21 T cell receptor beta chains came from one sample sequenced in a study of vaccination and CD4 T cells after COVID-19. Documented treatment: roughly 10-day PBMC culture with coronavirus spike peptide pools or control peptides (ViraFEST assay). With the Oncomine TCR Beta short-read assay, DNA from cultured CD4+ T cells was sequenced. TCRdb called the PCR reads again in MiXCR, with one record for every CDR3 protein. The sample has under 25,000 distinct CDR3 sequences; roughly 29% are singletons. The antigens of these receptors remain unknown. Sequencing input: cultured CD4+ T cells from blood. All receptors derive from a human donor with COVID-19.

The V and J genes are TRBV2 and TRBJ1-2; D unresolved. CDR1 is SNHLY, CDR2 FYNNEI, per germline. This CDR3 is 14 amino acids long. V was trimmed by 0 bases and J by 12 bases, leaving 17 bases between them. Here the CDR3 reads CASSEAGRLWLDTF. CDR3 DNA sequence: TGTGCCAGCAGTGAAGCGGGCCGACTATGGCTGGACACCTTC.

In this sample, this clonotype turned up a few times. The chain is built from TRBV7-9 and TRBJ2-7, with D tentatively TRBD1 or TRBD2 (5 bases each). Germline V gives CDR1 SEHNR, CDR2 FQNEAQ (reference sequence). The CDR3 has 14 amino acids. V lost 4 bases to trimming and J lost 4 bases, with 14 bases between them. This CDR3 reads CASSYGALTYEQYF. DNA for the CDR3: TGTGCCAGCAGCTACGGGGCCCTTACTTACGAGCAGTACTTC.

The chain joins TRBV6-1 to TRBJ1-2, with D possibly TRBD1 on 5 matching bases. V shed 6 bases and J shed 2 bases, with 19 bases lying between them. The CDR3 has 16 amino acids. CDR1 is MNHNS, CDR2 SASEGT, per germline. This CDR3 is CASSSPRGRGNYGYTF. Here the CDR3 DNA reads TGTGCCAGCAGCTCACCGCGGGGACGGGGGAACTATGGCTACACCTTC.

The chain uses TRBV12-3 or TRBV12-4 and TRBJ1-5; weak D call: TRBD1 (6 bases). Between the trimmed V and J ends, which lost 6 bases and 3 bases, there was a span of 15 bases. CDR3 length: 15 residues. The DNA of the CDR3 is TGTGCCAGCAGCCCCACAGGGACCTTCAATCAGCCCCAGCATTTT. Translated: CASSPTGTFNQPQHF.

The table lists this clonotype with a few counts. CDR3 residues: CASSLGAGSYTDTQYF. The CDR3 region has the DNA TGTGCCAGCAGCTTAGGGGCGGGGTCGTACACAGATACGCAGTATTTT. The chain joins TRBV7-2 to TRBJ2-3; a weak D match, TRBD2 (6 bases). The V gene's germline CDR1 is SGHTA and CDR2 FQGNSA. The CDR3 totals 16 residues. Trimming took 1 base from V and 2 from J, leaving 13 bases between them.

Only a few counts were recorded for this clonotype. The chain employs TRBV6-2 or TRBV6-3 and TRBJ2-3; TRBD2 matches at 13 bases. The V gene's germline CDR1 is MNHEY and CDR2 SVGEGT. The CDR3 has 16 amino acids. V shed 6 bases and J 5 bases; nucleotides not matched to a gene: 8. CDR3: CASRRGTSGAVDTQYF. DNA for the CDR3: TGTGCCAGCAGACGCGGGACTAGCGGGGCGGTAGATACGCAGTATTTT.

The genes are TRBV15 and TRBJ1-4, with TRBD1 as a possible D gene (6 bases). V lost 1 base, J lost 8 bases, and 14 bases lay in between. In germline, CDR1 is LNHNV, CDR2 YYDKDF (reference sequence). CDR3 length equals 15 residues. This chain's CDR3 is CATSRAGVVGEKLFF. The DNA of the CDR3 is TGTGCCACCAGCAGAGCAGGGGTGGTTGGGGAAAAACTGTTTTTT. Supplemented by reference TRBV15 and TRBJ1-4, the full variable domain reads DAMVIQNPRYQVTQFGKPVTLSCSQTLNHNVMYWYQQKSSQAPKLLFHYYDKDFNNEADTPDNFQSRRPNTSFCFLDIRSPGLGDTAMYLCATSRAGVVGEKLFFGSGTQLSVL.

V and J are TRBV20-1 and TRBJ2-5; 8 nucleotides agree with TRBD2. The CDR3 runs to 14 residues. CDR1 and CDR2 from the germline V gene are DFQATT and SNEGSKA (reference sequence). After removal of 5 bases from V and 4 bases from J, the junction contained 9 bases not matched to a gene. The CDR3 DNA reads as TGCAGTGCTCCGTCCAGGGCGGGAGGAGAGACCCAGTACTTC. Protein product: CSAPSRAGGETQYF.

The V and J genes are TRBV7-2 and TRBJ2-5, with TRBD2 matching over 7 bases. CDR1 is SGHTA, CDR2 FQGNSA, per germline. The CDR3 loop spans 15 amino acids. V lost 5 bases to trimming and J lost 2 bases; unmatched junction nucleotides: 8. The CDR3, as DNA: TGTGCCAGCAGCCCCGGGACTATCAAACAAGAGACCCAGTACTTC. Amino acids: CASSPGTIKQETQYF.

The genes are TRBV7-8 and TRBJ2-2; 10 bases match TRBD1. The CDR3 length is 15 residues. The J segment lost 2 bases and the V segment lost 5 bases, leaving 2 bases of the junction unmatched. Germline V gene lookup returns CDR1 SGHVS and CDR2 FQNEAQ. The chain's CDR3 is CASSGTGVNTGELFF. CDR3 nucleotides: TGTGCCAGCAGCGGGACAGGGGTCAACACCGGGGAGCTGTTTTTT.

This clonotype was counted only a few times. The V call is TRBV5-4, the J call TRBJ2-3, with D tentatively TRBD2 (7 bases). This CDR3 spans 15 amino acids. Germline loops: CDR1 SGHNT, CDR2 YYREEE (reference sequence). Trimming stripped 6 bases from V and 5 bases from J, with 19 bases between. CDR3 coding DNA: TGTGCCAGCACCTTTTCTGGGGGGGCCCAAGATACGCAGTATTTT. This translates into CASTFSGGAQDTQYF.

This clonotype was seen a few times. The gene calls are TRBV6-5 and TRBJ1-6; unclear D gene. The CDR3 consists of 16 residues. Per the germline V gene, CDR1 is MNHEY and CDR2 is SVGAGI. V was clipped by 1 base and J by 0 bases, with 7 bases between them. CDR3 coding DNA: TGTGCCAGCAGTTACTTTGGAGGCTCCTATAATTCACCCCTCCACTTT. Its translation is CASSYFGGSYNSPLHF.

The chain joins TRBV30 to TRBJ2-5, with a tentative D call TRBD1 (6 bases). Looked up from germline, CDR1 is GTSNPN and CDR2 is SVGIG (reference sequence). This CDR3 has 12 amino acids. Trimming removed 2 bases at V and 7 bases at J, with 11 bases between. The chain's CDR3 is CAWSPTQGTQYF. The CDR3 DNA is TGTGCCTGGAGTCCCACACAGGGGACCCAGTACTTC.

This clonotype was seen more than once but under ten times. The chain carries TRBV7-6 and TRBJ2-7; D may be TRBD1 (5 bases). Per the germline V gene, CDR1 is SGHVS and CDR2 is FNYEAQ. Trimming removed 1 base from V and 3 bases from J, with 7 bases in between. CDR3 size: 13 residues. CDR3 sequence (DNA): TGTGCCAGCAGCTTAGATCAGGGCTACGAGCAGTACTTC. Amino acid sequence: CASSLDQGYEQYF. The whole variable domain, remainder taken from reference TRBV7-6 and TRBJ2-7, is GAGVSQSPRYKVTKRGQDVALRCDPISGHVSLYWYRQALGQGPEFLTYFNYEAQQDKSGLPNDRFSAERPEGSISTLTIQRTEQRDSAMYRCASSLDQGYEQYFGPGTRLTVT.

The chain has TRBV20-1 and TRBJ2-1; 12 nucleotides line up with TRBD2. J gave up 8 bases and V 0 bases, and 8 bases lay outside the gene matches. The germline V gene encodes CDR1 DFQATT and CDR2 SNEGSKA (reference sequence). This CDR3 contains 16 residues. The CDR3 spells CSARDRPSGGGYEQFF. CDR3 nucleotide sequence: TGCAGTGCTAGAGATCGTCCTAGCGGGGGGGGGTATGAGCAGTTCTTC.

This clonotype was seen more than once but under ten times. This chain joins TRBV5-8 and TRBJ1-5; D not certain. CDR3 length equals 15 residues. Germline V lookup: CDR1 SGHTS, CDR2 YDEGEE. V dropped 4 bases and J dropped 3 bases, with 14 bases sitting between them. Written as DNA, the CDR3 is TGTGCCAGCAGCCGAGGACTAAGCGACAATCAGCCCCAGCATTTT. Encoded protein: CASSRGLSDNQPQHF.

This clonotype was observed a few times. The chain combines TRBV9 with TRBJ1-2; 10 nucleotides line up with TRBD1. The CDR3 is 16 amino acids. The trim removed 1 base at V and 6 bases at J, leaving 9 bases unmatched. Germline CDR1 and CDR2: SGDLS and YYNGEE. The CDR3 DNA sequence: TGTGCCAGCAGCGTATACGGGACAGGGGAGAGGAATGGCTACACCTTC. Translating gives CASSVYGTGERNGYTF.

The CDR3 DNA is TGTGCCAGCAGCGTAGGACAGGGGTTCGGGGAGCTGTTTTTT. This sequence encodes CASSVGQGFGELFF. The rearrangement links TRBV9 to TRBJ2-2; TRBD1 matches 8 bases. Germline CDR1 and CDR2: SGDLS and YYNGEE. This CDR3 has 14 residues. With 0 bases clipped from V and 7 bases from J, the junction kept 2 bases outside the gene matches.

This clonotype was seen a handful of times. The CDR3 DNA reads as TGTGCCAGCAGTAGACTAGCGGGGGAAGAGACCCAGTACTTC. This translates into CASSRLAGEETQYF. The chain couples TRBV27 to TRBJ2-5, with 12 bases lining up with TRBD2. Germline V gene data show CDR1 as MNHEY and CDR2 as SMNVEV (reference sequence). The V gene end was trimmed by 5 bases and the J gene end by 3 bases; junction bases not matched to a gene: 1. The CDR3 runs to 14 residues.

This chain uses TRBV5-1 with TRBJ1-5; possible D gene TRBD1, 6 bases. Germline V lookup: CDR1 SGHRS, CDR2 YFSETQ. The CDR3 covers 15 residues. V was cut by 0 bases and J by 5 bases, with 12 bases left in between. The CDR3 sequence is CASSLVAGVDQPQHF. CDR3 coding DNA: TGCGCCAGCAGCTTGGTTGCAGGGGTGGATCAGCCCCAGCATTTT.

The V gene is TRBV5-1, the J gene TRBJ2-1, with a weak D call TRBD1 (5 bases). CDR1 and CDR2 from the germline V gene are SGHRS and YFSETQ. CDR3 length equals 15 residues. Trimming cost V 0 bases and J 0 bases, with 7 bases left between them. The CDR3 region has the DNA TGCGCCAGCAGCTTGGGACAGTACTCCTACAATGAGCAGTTCTTC. Its protein product is CASSLGQYSYNEQFF.